Only a few counts were recorded for the clone carrying this T cell receptor (beta chain). Its specificity is not known. The germline V and J ends were trimmed by 3 bases and 6 bases, with 11 bases remaining between them. Germline V CDR1 and CDR2: KGHSH, LQKENI. The CDR3 runs to 13 residues. TCRdb reprocessed the 5' RACE reads via MiXCR and lists one record per CDR3 protein. The data show a few hundred thousand distinct CDR3 sequences, about 4% seen once. This specimen comes from a study of T cells after yellow fever vaccination. Across the study: Preparation used SMART-Seq v4 Ultra Low Input for the low-cell-number fractions.

Study-wide results and caveats: Abundant clonotypes (contaminants from the bulk population) could be present in FACS-sorted repertoires. Shared CD4/CD8 clonotypes were a small share, likely from convergent recombination. The booster response re-showed most primary clones: around 95% CD4, more than 70% CD8.

The chain carries TRBV18 and TRBJ1-2; tentative D call: TRBD1 (5 bases). The sequences come from PBMCs, collected 5 days after the yellow fever booster vaccination. This TCR was recovered from a man younger than 35 who received the YFV17D yellow fever vaccine. The CDR3 bases are TGTGCCAGCTCACCGGCTGGGGCGGATGGCTACACCTTC. Translating it yields CASSPAGADGYTF.